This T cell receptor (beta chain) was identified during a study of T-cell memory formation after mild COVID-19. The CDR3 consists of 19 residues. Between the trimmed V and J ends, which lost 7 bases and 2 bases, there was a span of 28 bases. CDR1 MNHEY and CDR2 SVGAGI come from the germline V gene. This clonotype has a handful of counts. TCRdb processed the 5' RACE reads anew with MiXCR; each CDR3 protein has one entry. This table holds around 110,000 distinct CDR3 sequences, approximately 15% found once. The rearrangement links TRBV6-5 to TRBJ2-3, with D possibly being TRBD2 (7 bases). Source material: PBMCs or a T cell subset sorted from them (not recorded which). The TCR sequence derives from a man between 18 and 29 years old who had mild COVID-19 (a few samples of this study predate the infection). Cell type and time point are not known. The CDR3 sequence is CASNELGHGGPAPTDTQYF. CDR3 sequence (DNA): TGTGCCAGCAATGAGTTGGGGCACGGGGGGCCCGCCCCCACAGATACGCAGTATTTT.